This TCR beta chain was documented in a study of T cell responses to AZD1222 COVID-19 vaccine. Whole-study context: Second-dose recipients at about 4 or about 12 weeks were treated as one pooled group. The study, taken as a whole, reports: The donor cohort was predominantly white British with a female majority, and clonal diversity may have been underestimated. Just 5 to 7 AZD1222 recipients were seropositive at baseline. After the peak T cell response, and only then, were repertoires sampled.

J lost 5 bases, V lost 3 bases, and 7 bases had no gene match. This CDR3 comprises 15 residues. Looked up from germline, CDR1 is SEHNR and CDR2 is FQNEAQ (reference sequence). With respect to this clone: Antigen: not known.

Only in-frame clones appear in the TCRdb table, and some are missing; sequencing was by immunoSEQ multiplex PCR. This sample carries some 130,000 clones, about 89% of them seen once, and the ten largest clones take approximately 6.8%. The source material was peripheral blood, sampled on day 0 of AZD1222 vaccination. This chain joins TRBV7-9 and TRBJ1-2; 9 bases are shared with TRBD1. The sequence was obtained from an adult in good health. The CDR3 DNA follows: TGTGCCAGCAGCTTCGGACAGGGGCTCCATTATGGCTACACCTTC. Protein: CASSFGQGLHYGYTF.